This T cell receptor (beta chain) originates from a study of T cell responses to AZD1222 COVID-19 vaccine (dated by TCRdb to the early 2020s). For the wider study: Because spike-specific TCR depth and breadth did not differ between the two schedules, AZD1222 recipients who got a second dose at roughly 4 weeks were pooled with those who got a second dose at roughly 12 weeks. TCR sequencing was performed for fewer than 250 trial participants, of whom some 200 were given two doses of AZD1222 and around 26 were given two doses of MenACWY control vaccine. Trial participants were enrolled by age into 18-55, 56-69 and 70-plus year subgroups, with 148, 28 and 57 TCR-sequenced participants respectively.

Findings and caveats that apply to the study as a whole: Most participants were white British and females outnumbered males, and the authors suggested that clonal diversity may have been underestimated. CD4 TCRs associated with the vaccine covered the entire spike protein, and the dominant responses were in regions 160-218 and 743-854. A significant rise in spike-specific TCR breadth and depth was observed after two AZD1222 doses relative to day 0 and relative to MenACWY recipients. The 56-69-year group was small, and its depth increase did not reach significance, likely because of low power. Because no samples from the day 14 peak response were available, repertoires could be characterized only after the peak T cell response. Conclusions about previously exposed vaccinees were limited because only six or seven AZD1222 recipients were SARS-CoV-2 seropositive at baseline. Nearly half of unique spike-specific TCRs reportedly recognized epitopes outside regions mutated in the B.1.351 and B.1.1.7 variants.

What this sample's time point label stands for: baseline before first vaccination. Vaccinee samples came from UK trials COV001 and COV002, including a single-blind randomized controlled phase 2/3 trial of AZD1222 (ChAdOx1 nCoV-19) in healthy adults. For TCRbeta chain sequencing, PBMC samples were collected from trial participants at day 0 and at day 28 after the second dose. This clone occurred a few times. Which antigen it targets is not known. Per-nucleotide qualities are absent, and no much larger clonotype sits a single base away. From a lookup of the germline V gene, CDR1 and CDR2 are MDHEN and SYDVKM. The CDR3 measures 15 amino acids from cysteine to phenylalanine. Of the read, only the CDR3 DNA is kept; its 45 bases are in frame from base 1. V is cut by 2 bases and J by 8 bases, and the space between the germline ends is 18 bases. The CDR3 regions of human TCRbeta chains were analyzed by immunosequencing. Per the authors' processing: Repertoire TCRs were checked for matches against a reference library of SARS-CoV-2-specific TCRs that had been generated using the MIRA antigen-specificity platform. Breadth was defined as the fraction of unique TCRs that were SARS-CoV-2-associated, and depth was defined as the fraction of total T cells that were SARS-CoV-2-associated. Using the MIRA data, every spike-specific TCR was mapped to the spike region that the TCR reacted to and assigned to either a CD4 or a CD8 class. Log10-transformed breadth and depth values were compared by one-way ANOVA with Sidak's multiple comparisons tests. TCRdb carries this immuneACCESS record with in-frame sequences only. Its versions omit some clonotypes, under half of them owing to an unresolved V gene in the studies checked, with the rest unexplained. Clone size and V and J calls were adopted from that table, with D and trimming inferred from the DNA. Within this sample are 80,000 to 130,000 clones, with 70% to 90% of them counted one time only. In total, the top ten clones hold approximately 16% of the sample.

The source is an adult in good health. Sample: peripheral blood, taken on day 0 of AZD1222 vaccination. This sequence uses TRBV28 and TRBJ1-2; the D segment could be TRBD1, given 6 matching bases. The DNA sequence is TGTGCCAGCAGTTTAGATCCACAGGGATCGGAGGGCTACACCTTC. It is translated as CASSLDPQGSEGYTF.